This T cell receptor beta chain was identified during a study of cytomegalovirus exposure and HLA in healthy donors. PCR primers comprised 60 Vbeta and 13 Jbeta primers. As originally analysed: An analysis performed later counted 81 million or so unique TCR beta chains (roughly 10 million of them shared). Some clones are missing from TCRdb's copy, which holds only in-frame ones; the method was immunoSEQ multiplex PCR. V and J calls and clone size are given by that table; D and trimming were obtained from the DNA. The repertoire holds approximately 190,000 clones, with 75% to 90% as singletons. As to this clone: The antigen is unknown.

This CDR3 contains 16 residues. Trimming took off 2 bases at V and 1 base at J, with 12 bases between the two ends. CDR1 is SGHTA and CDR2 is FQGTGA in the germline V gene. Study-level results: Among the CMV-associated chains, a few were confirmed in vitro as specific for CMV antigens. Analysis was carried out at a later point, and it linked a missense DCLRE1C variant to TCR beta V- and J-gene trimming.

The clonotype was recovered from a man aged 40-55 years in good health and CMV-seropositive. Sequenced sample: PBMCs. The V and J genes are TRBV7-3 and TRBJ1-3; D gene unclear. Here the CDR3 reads CASSLGSRGSGNTIYF. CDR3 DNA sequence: TGTGCCAGCAGCTTAGGGAGTCGGGGTTCTGGAAACACCATATATTTT.